This TCR beta chain stems from a study of T cells in tuberculosis. The wider study: Sequenced TCRs come from CD1B-GMM tetramer-binding T cells. Study findings and constraints: The stringent gate may have excluded weak CD1B-GMM tetramer binders.

CDR3 size: 14 residues. Trimming removed 1 base from V and 3 bases from J, with 10 bases in between. Germline V gene data show CDR1 as SGHRS and CDR2 as YFSETQ. No alpha-beta pairing information exists for these sequences. The repertoire was sequenced with immunoSEQ multiplex PCR; TCRdb's copy has only in-frame clones and lacks some. The sample yields tens of thousands of clones, under 95% seen once. Thawed, overnight-rested PBMC were stained with GMM-loaded CD1B tetramer, viability dye and anti-CD3, then sorted. CD1B tetramers were loaded with Rhodococcus equi-derived C32 glucose monomycolate. Tetramer-sorted PBMC had been CD14 monocyte-depleted before freezing.

This chain links TRBV5-1 with TRBJ1-1; perhaps TRBD1 as D (5 bases). Material for sequencing was CD1b-GMM tetramer-negative cells sorted from PBMCs. The clonotype was recovered from an adult woman with latent tuberculosis. CDR3 nucleotide sequence: TGCGCCAGCAGCTTGACAGGTTGGGACACTGAAGCTTTCTTT. Translation gives CASSLTGWDTEAFF.